These 21 T cell receptor beta chains were sequenced from one sample in a study of blood T cell repertoires in COVID-19. Measured with immunoSEQ multiplex PCR; TCRdb has only the in-frame clones, and not every one. The sample holds tens of thousands of clones, around 90% seen once. Sequenced sample: peripheral blood. Every receptor here comes from a man aged 50 to 60 with active COVID-19.

The chain has TRBV3-1 (or the pseudogene TRBV3-2) and TRBJ2-5, with 12 bases lining up with TRBD2. The junction had 10 bases not matched to a gene; V was cut back by 1 base and J by 4 bases. The CDR3 is 18 amino acids. The germline V gene encodes CDR1 LGHDT and CDR2 YNNKEL (reference sequence). CDR3 amino acids: CASSQGSLAGGPGETQYF. The CDR3 bases are TGTGCCAGCAGCCAAGGATCCCTAGCGGGAGGGCCGGGAGAGACCCAGTACTTC.

This chain joins TRBV7-9 and TRBJ1-2; 7 positions agree with TRBD1. Germline loops: CDR1 SEHNR, CDR2 FQNEAQ (reference sequence). The CDR3 is made up of 14 amino acids. V was pared by 3 bases and J by 8 bases, with 9 bases of the junction left unmatched. DNA of the CDR3: TGTGCCAGCAGCTTTGGGACAGTCATGCGAGGCTACACCTTC. It yields the protein CASSFGTVMRGYTF. Using reference TRBV7-9 and TRBJ1-2 for the parts outside the CDR3, the full variable domain is DTGVSQNPRHKITKRGQNVTFRCDPISEHNRLYWYRQTLGQGPEFLTYFQNEAQLEKSRLLSDRFSAERPKGSFSTLEIQRTEQGDSAMYLCASSFGTVMRGYTFGSGTRLTVV.

The V gene is TRBV6-5, the J gene TRBJ1-3, with D unresolved. The CDR3 runs to 14 residues. CDR1 is MNHEY and CDR2 is SVGAGI in the germline V gene. V lost 6 bases to trimming and J lost 0 bases, with 9 bases between them. Written as DNA, the CDR3 is TGTGCCAGCAGAGCCCGGGACTCTGGAAACACCATATATTTT. This gives the protein CASRARDSGNTIYF.

This clone is labeled as medium-sized. The chain uses TRBV7-8 and TRBJ1-5; unclear D gene. From germline, CDR1 is SGHVS and CDR2 FQNEAQ. The ends were cut back, 1 base at V and 3 bases at J, with 13 bases in the middle. The CDR3 contains 16 residues. CDR3 sequence: CASSLDWRQVNQPQHF. CDR3 coding DNA: TGTGCCAGCAGCTTAGATTGGAGGCAGGTCAATCAGCCCCAGCATTTT.

The V and J genes are TRBV5-6 and TRBJ1-2; TRBD1 might be the D (6 bases). V lost 6 bases and J 8 bases, leaving 14 bases between the germline ends. The CDR3 runs 12 residues. Germline V gives CDR1 SGHDT, CDR2 YYEEEE. The CDR3 spells CASTVKGGGYTF. The CDR3 DNA reads as TGTGCCAGCACCGTGAAGGGGGGGGGCTACACCTTC.

The rearrangement uses TRBV12-3 or TRBV12-4 and TRBJ1-2, with D unclear. V shed 3 bases and J shed 6 bases, with 11 bases lying between them. This CDR3 has 13 amino acids. CDR3 residues: CASSLGGPDGYTF. The CDR3 DNA is TGTGCCAGCAGTTTGGGCGGGCCGGATGGCTACACCTTC.

This clone was picked up a small number of times. This sequence joins TRBV23-1 and TRBJ1-2; D might be TRBD1 (6 bases). TRBV23-1 is an open reading frame whose function is uncertain. The CDR3 sequence is 16 residues long. Between the trimmed V and J ends, which lost 0 bases and 1 base, there was a span of 12 bases. The DNA of the CDR3 is TGCGCCAGCAGTCAATCGAGGGGGGGTCGTAACTATGGCTACACCTTC. This sequence encodes CASSQSRGGRNYGYTF.

The V call is TRBV18, the J call TRBJ2-1; 12 bases are shared with TRBD2. CDR1 and CDR2 from the germline V gene are KGHSH and LQKENI. The CDR3 sequence is 16 residues long. After removal of 0 bases from V and 7 bases from J, the junction contained 4 bases not matched to a gene. In DNA form, the CDR3 reads TGTGCCAGCTCACCACCGGGGCTAGCGGGGGGGAATGAGCAGTTCTTC. Translation gives CASSPPGLAGGNEQFF.

This sequence joins TRBV19 and TRBJ1-1, with D possibly being TRBD1 (5 bases). Germline CDR1 and CDR2: LNHDA and SQIVND (reference sequence). With 1 base removed from V and 1 base from J, the gap between germline ends came to 13 bases. The CDR3 is 16 residues long. The CDR3 nucleotides read TGTGCCAGTAGTATAGGGGCAGGGCGGTCGAACACTGAAGCTTTCTTT. This sequence encodes CASSIGAGRSNTEAFF.

The chain uses TRBV7-3 and TRBJ2-7; the match to TRBD2 covers 7 bases. Germline trimming cut 2 bases from V and 2 bases from J; bases unmatched to any gene: 15. CDR1 and CDR2 (germline): SGHTA, FQGTGA. CDR3 size: 18 residues. The CDR3 nucleotides are TGTGCCAGCAGCTTACTCCCGATCCGGCGGGAGTGCGCCTACGAGCAGTACGTC. Translated, it gives CASSLLPIRRECAYEQYV.

This clone was seen more than once but under ten times. The gene calls are TRBV6-2 or TRBV6-3 and TRBJ2-7, with TRBD2 as a possible D gene (5 bases). The CDR3 covers 16 residues. Trimming cost V 7 bases and J 7 bases, with 26 bases left between them. Germline V gives CDR1 MNHEY, CDR2 SVGEGT. The CDR3 sequence: CASIPADSPVRVEQYF. The CDR3 nucleotides are TGTGCCAGCATCCCCGCGGACTCCCCAGTTCGTGTAGAGCAGTACTTC.

The chain recombines TRBV29-1 with TRBJ1-2; 11 bases agree with TRBD1. This CDR3 region has 13 residues. Germline values: CDR1 SQVTM, CDR2 ANQGSEA. V gave up 6 bases and J gave up 7 bases; unmatched junction bases: 7. In nucleotides, the CDR3 is TGCAGCGTATACGGACAGGGGGCAGGTGGCTACACCTTC. Its protein product is CSVYGQGAGGYTF.

V usage is TRBV28 and J usage is TRBJ1-4, with 7 nucleotides matching TRBD1. There are 14 residues in the CDR3. Germline-derived CDR1 and CDR2 are MDHEN and SYDVKM. The V and J ends lost 2 bases and 5 bases, in that order; junction bases with no gene match: 2. For the CDR3, the DNA is TGTGCCAGCAGTTTAATCAGGGGGAATGAAAAACTGTTTTTT. Its translation: CASSLIRGNEKLFF.

This chain links TRBV19 with TRBJ2-6; possibly TRBD2 for D (5 bases). Trimming left V 10 bases short and J 0 bases short, with 13 bases between. CDR1 is LNHDA, CDR2 SQIVND, per germline (reference sequence). The CDR3 has 15 amino acids. The chain's CDR3 is CATLDGGSGANVLTF. CDR3 bases: TGTGCCACCCTGGACGGAGGCTCTGGGGCCAACGTCCTGACTTTC.

The rearrangement links TRBV5-1 to TRBJ1-6; TRBD1 agrees at 7 bases. CDR3 size: 16 residues. The V gene's germline CDR1 is SGHRS and CDR2 YFSETQ. The trim removed 4 bases at V and 8 bases at J, leaving 12 bases unmatched. The CDR3 DNA sequence: TGCGCCAGCAGCCAGAGGACCGGGACAGAATATTCACCCCTCCACTTT. Translation: CASSQRTGTEYSPLHF.

This chain joins TRBV19 and TRBJ1-3; D call uncertain. The V and J ends lost 3 bases and 0 bases respectively, with 21 bases between them. Germline CDR1 LNHDA, CDR2 SQIVND (reference sequence). The CDR3 consists of 19 residues. The DNA of the CDR3 is TGTGCCAGTAGTATTACAGTGATCCGAGACACCACCTCTGGAAACACCATATATTTT. Its translation: CASSITVIRDTTSGNTIYF.

The rearrangement uses TRBV10-3 and TRBJ2-5, with 7 bases fitting TRBD2. V was clipped by 7 bases and J by 3 bases; unmatched bases: 5. Per germline, CDR1 ENHRY and CDR2 SYGVKD. This CDR3 is 13 amino acids long. In nucleotides, the CDR3 is TGTGCCATCAAATTGGCGGGAGAAGAGACCCAGTACTTC. It specifies CAIKLAGEETQYF.

The chain combines TRBV5-4 with TRBJ2-2; 11 bases align to TRBD1. CDR3 length: 15 residues. V lost 4 bases and J lost 8; bases outside the gene matches: 7. Per germline, CDR1 SGHNT and CDR2 YYREEE (reference sequence). CDR3 nucleotide sequence: TGTGCCAGCAGCCCGGGGACAGGGGGGCCGGGGGAGCTGTTTTTT. Protein product: CASSPGTGGPGELFF.

The sample holds a few counts of this clone. V usage is TRBV4-3 and J usage is TRBJ2-7; D uncertain. Germline loops: CDR1 LGHNA, CDR2 YSLEER. The CDR3 is 13 residues long. The V gene lost 1 base and the J gene lost 3 bases, with 7 bases spanning the gap. CDR3 protein: CASSQGLHYEQYF. The CDR3 DNA sequence: TGCGCCAGCAGCCAAGGGTTACACTACGAGCAGTACTTC.

The rearrangement links TRBV20-1 to TRBJ1-5, with 10 nucleotides matching TRBD1. V shed 3 bases and J 6 bases; nucleotides not matched to a gene: 8. The CDR3 runs to 15 residues. Germline CDR1 DFQATT, CDR2 SNEGSKA (reference sequence). CDR3 sequence reads: CSASADRGWGQPQHF. CDR3 bases: TGCAGTGCTAGTGCGGACAGGGGGTGGGGTCAGCCCCAGCATTTT.

This chain connects TRBV7-2 to TRBJ2-7, with D uncertain. The CDR3 is 13 residues long. From germline, CDR1 is SGHTA and CDR2 FQGNSA. V gave up 5 bases and J gave up 1 base, with 9 bases separating them. The CDR3 coding sequence is TGTGCCAGCAGCCCGCAACTTTCCTACGAGCAGTACTTC. Amino acid sequence: CASSPQLSYEQYF.